This TCR beta chain was found in a study of blood T cell repertoires in COVID-19 (dated by TCRdb to the early 2020s). For the study in its entirety: Samples from collaborators originated in the United States, Italy and Spain and spanned both the acute and convalescent phases of COVID-19. The material from the prospective study consisted of cDNA or gDNA derived from T cells, B-cell-depleted T cells, or PBMCs. The dataset comprised deeply sampled blood TCRbeta repertoires from subjects exposed to, actively infected with, or recovered from COVID-19. The repertoires were made available in a free public database intended to serve as a resource for research on the immune response to SARS-CoV-2. Samples were obtained from the ongoing ImmuneRACE study (first 160 participants) and from over 1,000 subjects provided by 6 global collaborators. Nearly every sample came with metadata listing a de-identified subject ID, COVID-19 status, age in years and sex. Where available, HLA class I and class II types were obtained from metadata supplied by the sample provider rather than from assay-based typing.

About this clone: Its antigen target is currently unknown. No base-level quality is on record; no much larger clone is a single base apart.

The CDR3 numbers 15 residues from cysteine through phenylalanine. Kept here is only the CDR3 DNA, which spans 45 bases and is read in frame from base 1. Based on the germline V gene, the CDR1 and CDR2 sequences are MNHEY and SVGAGI. The junction shows trimming of 0 bases on V and 5 bases on J, plus 10 bases between the germline ends. Each collaborating institution followed its own protocols to collect whole blood in K2EDTA tubes. Collaborator samples were shipped for TCRbeta analysis as frozen whole blood, isolated PBMCs, or DNA extracted from either sample type. The paper's findings and limits, for the study overall: The amount of clinical and demographic metadata varied by source and participant and was provided uncurated.

TCRbeta CDR3 regions were amplified from genomic DNA using the immunoSEQ Assay, a bias-controlled multiplex PCR. In the original analysis: Nucleated cell counts per sample were estimated from amplification of reference gene primers within the assay. To quantify the absolute abundance of each unique TCRbeta CDR3 rearrangement, sequence reads were collapsed and filtered. Productive Simpson clonality was computed per sample as the square root of Simpson's diversity index over productive rearrangements. TCRdb carries this immuneACCESS record with in-frame sequences only. Its versions omit some clonotypes, under half of them owing to an unresolved V gene in the studies checked, with the rest unexplained. Clone size and the V and J calls come from that table; the DNA yielded D and trimming. A total of around 110,000 clones appear in this sample, approximately 82% of them only once. The ten top clones hold over 6% of the sample.

The sequencing sample was made of peripheral blood. The rearranged chain carries TRBV6-5 and TRBJ2-2; there is no confident call for the D gene. The clonotype originates from a man in his 70s with active or convalescent COVID-19. The nucleotides read TGTGCCAGCAGTTACTCGAGCCCATCGACCGGGGAGCTGTTTTTT. Its coded protein is CASSYSSPSTGELFF.